A selection of T cell receptor beta chains follows, all from one sample in a study of Graves' ophthalmopathy and Graves' hyperthyroidism. MiXCR, applied by TCRdb to the multiplex PCR reads, yields one record per CDR3 protein. The data contain 350,000 to 450,000 distinct CDR3 sequences, around 21% of them singletons. What was sequenced was peripheral blood. The receptor source for this set is a woman in her late teens or twenties with stable Graves' hyperthyroidism. Both conserved end residues are part of each CDR3. Fields, in order: clone size, D gene, V gene, J gene, CDR3 DNA, CDR3 protein. A D gene is named only where the DNA matches it firmly. The size field is filled for only some rows; it gives once, few, many or a size class.

size: many
D: .
V: TRBV7-2
J: TRBJ1-1
DNA: TGTGCCAGCAGCTTAGTGGGCCGGGGGGCTTTCTTT
CDR3: CASSLVGRGAFF

size: many
D: TRBD1
V: TRBV12-3/TRBV12-4
J: TRBJ1-2
DNA: TGTGCCAGCAGTTTAAAGGACAGGGTAAGGGATGGCTACACCTTC
CDR3: CASSLKDRVRDGYTF

size: few
D: TRBD1
V: TRBV6-1
J: TRBJ1-6
DNA: TGTGCCAGCAGGAAATTCCGGGACAGGTTGTCTCAAGGGAATTCACCCCTCCACTTT
CDR3: CASRKFRDRLSQGNSPLHF

size: many
D: .
V: TRBV2
J: TRBJ2-5
DNA: TGTGCCAGCAGTGTTTCAAGAGGAGAGACCCAGTACTTC
CDR3: CASSVSRGETQYF

size: .
D: TRBD1
V: TRBV7-9
J: TRBJ2-7
DNA: TGTGCCAGCAGCACAGGGACAGGGGACAACGAGCAGTACTTC
CDR3: CASSTGTGDNEQYF

size: many
D: .
V: TRBV2
J: TRBJ2-2
DNA: TGTGCCAGCAGTTACTCCGGGAGTTCTACCGGGGAGCTGTTTTTT
CDR3: CASSYSGSSTGELFF

size: few
D: TRBD2
V: TRBV18
J: TRBJ2-2
DNA: TGTGCCAGCTCACCTATACTAGCGGGAGCTTTGGACACCGGGGAGCTGTTTTTT
CDR3: CASSPILAGALDTGELFF

size: many
D: .
V: TRBV29-1
J: TRBJ2-5
DNA: TGCAGCGTAGGGACTCGCCAAGAGACCCAGTACTTC
CDR3: CSVGTRQETQYF

size: few
D: .
V: TRBV30
J: TRBJ1-2
DNA: TGTGCCTGGGGCCCCGGCCACCCCGAGGGTGGCTACACCTTC
CDR3: CAWGPGHPEGGYTF

size: many
D: .
V: TRBV7-8
J: TRBJ1-2
DNA: TGTGCCAGCAGCCCTTCGACAGTTACTAACTATGGCTACACCTTC
CDR3: CASSPSTVTNYGYTF

size: .
D: TRBD1
V: TRBV28
J: TRBJ2-7
DNA: TGTGCCAGCAGATCGACCGGGACAGGGATGTGCGAGCAGTACTTC
CDR3: CASRSTGTGMCEQYF

size: many
D: .
V: TRBV12-5
J: TRBJ2-5
DNA: TGTGCTAGTGGTCCACCGGTAGGGGCGGTCCAAGAGACCCAGTACTTC
CDR3: CASGPPVGAVQETQYF

size: many
D: .
V: TRBV29-1
J: TRBJ1-5
DNA: TGCAGCGTTGAAGTTCCGGGACTAGGGATAAGCAATCAGCCCCAGCATTTT
CDR3: CSVEVPGLGISNQPQHF

size: many
D: .
V: TRBV6-1
J: TRBJ1-6
DNA: TGTGTCAGCAATGAGTTAAGGGATAATTCACCCCTCCACTTT
CDR3: CVSNELRDNSPLHF

size: .
D: TRBD2
V: TRBV15
J: TRBJ2-3
DNA: TGTGCCACCAAACCCAGCGGGGGAGGCGCAGATACGCAGTATTTT
CDR3: CATKPSGGGADTQYF

size: many
D: TRBD1
V: TRBV30
J: TRBJ1-2
DNA: TGTGCCTGGATCCGGACAGGGGAGGGTGGCTACACCTTC
CDR3: CAWIRTGEGGYTF

size: few
D: .
V: TRBV12-3/TRBV12-4
J: TRBJ1-2
DNA: TGTGCCACTATCGGCAGCTCTAACTATGGCTACACCTTC
CDR3: CATIGSSNYGYTF

size: many
D: TRBD1
V: TRBV15
J: TRBJ2-6
DNA: TGTGCCACCAGCAGAGACAGGGGGCCAGGGGCCAACGTCCTGACTTTC
CDR3: CATSRDRGPGANVLTF

size: many
D: TRBD1
V: TRBV7-9
J: TRBJ1-1
DNA: TGTGCCAGCAGCCTCCGGACAGGACAGAACACTGAAGCTTTCTTT
CDR3: CASSLRTGQNTEAFF

size: .
D: .
V: TRBV20-1
J: TRBJ1-5
DNA: TGCAGTGCGCAGATACAGGGAATGCTTGGCAATCAGCCCCAGCATTTT
CDR3: CSAQIQGMLGNQPQHF

size: many
D: TRBD1
V: TRBV25-1
J: TRBJ1-3
DNA: TGTGCCAGCAGTGAACAGGGGGCTGGAAACACCATATATTTT
CDR3: CASSEQGAGNTIYF

size: many
D: .
V: TRBV19
J: TRBJ1-5
DNA: TGTGCCAGTACCCAACAGCTCAATCAGCCCCAGCATTTT
CDR3: CASTQQLNQPQHF

size: many
D: .
V: TRBV27
J: TRBJ1-2
DNA: TGTGCCAGCAGTTTCGGGGATTCCGGCTATGGCTACACCTTC
CDR3: CASSFGDSGYGYTF

size: .
D: .
V: TRBV15
J: TRBJ1-2
DNA: TGTGCCACCACCCCAATACGAGGGGGTAACTATGGCTACACCTTC
CDR3: CATTPIRGGNYGYTF

size: many
D: .
V: TRBV20-1
J: TRBJ1-6
DNA: TGCAGTGCCTACTTGACAGGACCGGCCCACTTT
CDR3: CSAYLTGPAHF

size: .
D: .
V: TRBV6-1
J: TRBJ1-2
DNA: TGTGCCAGCAGTGAAGGGCAAAATGGCTACACCTTC
CDR3: CASSEGQNGYTF

size: many
D: .
V: TRBV19
J: TRBJ1-1
DNA: TGTGCCAGTAAATCCGTTCTCCTAATGAACACTGAAGCTTTCTTT
CDR3: CASKSVLLMNTEAFF

size: .
D: TRBD2
V: TRBV5-1
J: TRBJ2-5
DNA: TGCGCCAGCAGCTTTGGGCTAGCGGGACTACTCCAAGAGACCCAGTACTTC
CDR3: CASSFGLAGLLQETQYF

size: many
D: .
V: TRBV25-1
J: TRBJ2-2
DNA: TGTGCCAGCAGTGAATTGTCTAGTTCCGGGGAGCTGTTTTTT
CDR3: CASSELSSSGELFF

size: many
D: .
V: TRBV12-3/TRBV12-4
J: TRBJ2-7
DNA: TGTGCCAGCAGTTTAAAGGACCCGGGGTCGGGGTACGAGCAGTACTTC
CDR3: CASSLKDPGSGYEQYF

size: .
D: .
V: TRBV20-1
J: TRBJ2-5
DNA: TGCAGTGCTAGAGACCCTCGACAGGTCCAAGAGACCCAGTACTTC
CDR3: CSARDPRQVQETQYF

size: many
D: .
V: TRBV15
J: TRBJ1-5
DNA: TGTGCCACCAGCAAAGGGGGCAATCAGCCCCAGCATTTT
CDR3: CATSKGGNQPQHF

size: many
D: TRBD1
V: TRBV12-3/TRBV12-4
J: TRBJ1-1
DNA: TGTGCCAGCAGTTTTTTGAGACAGGGTGCTTTCTTT
CDR3: CASSFLRQGAFF